The clone carrying this T cell receptor (beta chain) was seen a single time. Antigen unknown. Primers included in the PCR were 60 Vbeta and 13 Jbeta primers. Original processing methods: A later analysis tallied 75 million to 80 million unique TCR beta chains, some 10 million of them shared. Sequenced by immunoSEQ multiplex PCR; TCRdb stores in-frame clones only, minus some. Clone size and the V and J calls come from that table; the DNA yielded D and trimming. The repertoire holds about 190,000 clones, with roughly 82% as singletons. The data were obtained in a study of cytomegalovirus exposure and HLA in healthy donors. Overall study context: Membership in the Caucasian-associated ancestry cluster was found for about four fifths of roughly 360 genotyped donors. Study-wide results and caveats: Most subjects' HLA-A and HLA-B alleles were reportedly predicted from TCR beta sequences. An analysis was carried out at a later point. It showed that HLA-associated TCR beta chains were more clonally expanded than equally common non-associated chains.

The CDR3 sequence is 15 residues long. Germline CDR1 reads SGDLS; CDR2 reads YYNGEE. Trimming took off 2 bases at V and 3 bases at J, with 15 bases between the two ends. The sequence derives from a woman between 45 and 60 years old in good health and CMV-seropositive. V and J are TRBV9 and TRBJ2-7, with D possibly matching TRBD1 (6 bases). The sample consisted of PBMCs. CDR3 residues: CASSVTGTPFYEQYF. The CDR3 DNA reads TGTGCCAGCAGCGTCACAGGGACACCATTCTACGAGCAGTACTTC.